Given below is one T cell receptor beta chain in context. Its antigen is not yet known. The input lacks base qualities; no much larger clone sits a single base away. TCRbeta CDR3 regions were amplified from genomic DNA by means of the immunoSEQ Assay, a bias-controlled multiplex PCR. In the source study's methods: Nucleated cell counts per sample were estimated from amplification of reference gene primers within the assay. To quantify the absolute abundance of each unique TCRbeta CDR3 rearrangement, sequence reads were collapsed and filtered. For each sample, productive Simpson clonality was calculated as the square root of Simpson's diversity index over productive rearrangements. TCRdb holds this immuneACCESS table with in-frame rearrangements only. Some clones are missing; in checked studies, unresolved V genes explain under half, and the rest has no known cause. The DNA was the basis for D and trimming; V, J and clone size are from that table. The sample records 150,000 to 200,000 clones, about 85% of which are singletons. The ten largest make up about 14% of the sample.

This entry comes from a study of blood T cell repertoires in COVID-19 (dated by TCRdb to the early 2020s). The study in broad terms: Collaborator samples came from the United States, Italy and Spain and covered acute and convalescent phases of COVID-19. The material from the prospective study consisted of cDNA or gDNA derived from T cells, B-cell-depleted T cells, or PBMCs. Deeply sampled blood TCRbeta repertoires from subjects exposed to, actively infected with, or recovered from COVID-19 were included in the dataset. The repertoires were released in a freely available public database intended as a resource for research on the immune response to SARS-CoV-2. The samples were drawn from two sources: the first 160 participants of the ongoing ImmuneRACE study, and 1,254 subjects contributed by 6 global collaborators. Nearly every sample came with metadata listing a de-identified subject ID, COVID-19 status, age in years and sex. Where available, HLA class I and class II types were obtained from metadata supplied by the sample provider rather than from assay-based typing.

The germline ends are 8 bases apart after V is trimmed by 7 bases and J by 4 bases. The germline V gene encodes CDR1 SEHNR and CDR2 FQNEAQ (reference sequence). From cysteine to phenylalanine, the CDR3 is 11 amino acids long. Only the CDR3 portion is preserved as DNA: 33 bases, with reading frame beginning at the first base. At one collaborating source in Seattle, patients were enrolled during active infection and were followed longitudinally through the course of disease. Whole blood was collected in K2EDTA tubes by collaborating institutions according to the institutions' own protocols. For TCRbeta analysis, collaborators shipped samples in one of three forms: frozen whole blood, isolated PBMCs, or DNA extracted from either of those sample types. General conclusions and limits of the study: The amount of clinical and demographic metadata varied by source and participant and was provided uncurated.

The sample comprised peripheral blood. Here the chain combines TRBV7-9 and TRBJ2-7; the D gene cannot be named for sure. The TCR sequence derives from a woman in her seventies with COVID-19, enrolled during active disease. This receptor has the CDR3 CASTSAYEQYF. The DNA sequence is given as TGTGCCAGCACCAGCGCTTACGAGCAGTACTTC. Reference TRBV7-9 and TRBJ2-7 genes cover what lies past the CDR3, so the full variable domain is DTGVSQNPRHKITKRGQNVTFRCDPISEHNRLYWYRQTLGQGPEFLTYFQNEAQLEKSRLLSDRFSAERPKGSFSTLEIQRTEQGDSAMYLCASTSAYEQYFGPGTRLTVT.